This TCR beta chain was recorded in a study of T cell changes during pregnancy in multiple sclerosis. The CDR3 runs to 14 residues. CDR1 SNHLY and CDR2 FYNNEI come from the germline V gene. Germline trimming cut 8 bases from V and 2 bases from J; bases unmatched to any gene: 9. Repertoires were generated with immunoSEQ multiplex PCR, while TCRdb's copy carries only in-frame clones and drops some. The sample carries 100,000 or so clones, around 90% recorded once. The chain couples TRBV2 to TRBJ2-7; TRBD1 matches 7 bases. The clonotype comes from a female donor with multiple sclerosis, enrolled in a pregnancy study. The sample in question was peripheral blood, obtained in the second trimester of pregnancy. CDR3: CASGLRQGPYEQYF. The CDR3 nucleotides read TGTGCCAGCGGACTCAGACAGGGACCCTACGAGCAGTACTTC.